These 31 T cell receptor beta chains came from one sample sequenced in a study of cytomegalovirus exposure and HLA in healthy donors. The PCR employed 60 Vbeta primers together with 13 Jbeta primers. TCRdb keeps only in-frame clones here, not all; method: immunoSEQ multiplex PCR. The sample lists about 140,000 clones, over 75% occurring once. The specimen was PBMCs. The receptors were sampled from a woman in her thirties or forties in good health and CMV-seronegative.

The genes are TRBV18 and TRBJ1-4; D is unresolved. V dropped 2 bases and J dropped 4 bases, with 17 bases sitting between them. There are 17 residues in the CDR3. Per the germline V gene, CDR1 is KGHSH and CDR2 is LQKENI. CDR3 sequence: CASSPFASGGNNEKLFF. DNA of the CDR3: TGTGCCAGCTCACCATTCGCTTCGGGAGGGAATAATGAAAAACTGTTTTTT.

This chain uses TRBV11-3 with TRBJ2-2, with D unclear. The ends were cut back, 3 bases at V and 0 bases at J, with 8 bases in the middle. CDR3 length: 15 residues. Germline values: CDR1 SGHNT, CDR2 YENEEA. CDR3 protein: CASSFGFSNTGELFF. The CDR3 DNA is TGTGCCAGCAGCTTCGGGTTTTCGAACACCGGGGAGCTGTTTTTT.

This clone was picked up one time. V gene TRBV30 combines with J gene TRBJ2-3, with TRBD1 matching over 7 bases. Germline CDR1 reads GTSNPN; CDR2 reads SVGIG (reference sequence). J gave up 1 base and V 8 bases, and 9 bases lay outside the gene matches. The CDR3 covers 14 residues. The CDR3 DNA reads as TGTGCCGGAAGCTACAGGGGCGGCACAGATACGCAGTATTTT. Translation: CAGSYRGGTDTQYF.

The gene calls are TRBV5-5 and TRBJ1-1; D might be TRBD1 (5 bases). Trimming stripped 3 bases from V and 4 bases from J, with 10 bases between. The CDR3 length is 13 residues. Germline values: CDR1 SGHKS, CDR2 YYEKEE (reference sequence). Here the CDR3 DNA reads TGTGCCAGCAGCTATTGGGGGGGCACTGAAGCTTTCTTT. Translated, it gives CASSYWGGTEAFF.

This clone was observed a handful of times. The chain uses TRBV25-1 and TRBJ2-7, with TRBD1 as a possible D gene (5 bases). The CDR3 is 15 amino acids. V gave up 6 bases and J gave up 0 bases, with 15 bases separating them. CDR1 MGHDK and CDR2 SYGVNS come from the germline V gene. CDR3 in DNA: TGTGCCAGCAGCCGAACAGGAGTCGTCTCCTACGAGCAGTACTTC. Translated: CASSRTGVVSYEQYF.

The chain employs TRBV28 and TRBJ1-1; D possibly corresponds to TRBD1 (5 bases). This CDR3 is built from 13 residues. Germline CDR1 and CDR2: MDHEN and SYDVKM. With 7 bases removed from V and 11 bases from J, the gap between germline ends came to 20 bases. CDR3 sequence (DNA): TGTGCCAGCATATCCTCAAATACCTGGGGCGCTTTCTTT. This encodes CASISSNTWGAFF.

The rearrangement links TRBV5-6 to TRBJ1-1; D is perhaps TRBD1 (5 bases). The CDR3 extends over 15 amino acids. Germline CDR1 SGHDT, CDR2 YYEEEE. Trimming shortened V by 4 bases and J by 5 bases, and 18 bases separated the two germline ends. The CDR3 DNA reads as TGTGCCAGCAGCCCTTTCCAGGGAAAGGTTACTGAAGCTTTCTTT. Translation: CASSPFQGKVTEAFF.

The chain has TRBV28 and TRBJ2-7; TRBD1 matches at 10 bases. With V trimmed by 6 bases and J by 4 bases, 12 bases remained unmatched. Germline CDR1 is MDHEN and CDR2 is SYDVKM. The CDR3 runs to 16 residues. The CDR3 spells CASSTAGTGAPYEQYF. CDR3 DNA sequence: TGTGCCAGCAGCACAGCCGGGACAGGGGCGCCGTACGAGCAGTACTTC.

The chain carries TRBV5-8 and TRBJ2-5; D call uncertain. The germline V and J ends were trimmed by 2 bases and 5 bases, with 10 bases remaining between them. Germline CDR1 SGHTS, CDR2 YDEGEE. The CDR3 consists of 13 residues. The DNA for the CDR3 is TGTGCCAGCAGCTTAGAACAGTACGAGACCCAGTACTTC. Amino acid sequence: CASSLEQYETQYF.

This rearrangement joins TRBV28 to TRBJ2-7; 8 bases match TRBD1. The CDR3 totals 16 residues. Germline V gene lookup returns CDR1 MDHEN and CDR2 SYDVKM. Trimming at V came to 5 bases and at J to 1 base, leaving 10 bases not matched to a gene. CDR3 nucleotides: TGTGCCAGCAGTCCCTCAGGGGGCGCGGGATCCTACGAGCAGTACTTC. Its translation: CASSPSGGAGSYEQYF.

The gene calls are TRBV13 and TRBJ2-7, with D possibly matching TRBD1 (6 bases). Germline V gene data show CDR1 as PRHDT and CDR2 as FYEKMQ (reference sequence). V was shortened by 4 bases and J by 2 bases, with 12 bases between the two germline ends. This CDR3 has 14 residues. This CDR3 reads CASSYRDTTYEQYF. Here the CDR3 DNA reads TGTGCCAGCAGCTACCGGGACACTACCTACGAGCAGTACTTC.

About this clone itself: The junction and the germline gene differ at one end; a read error may be behind it. The chain has TRBV5-1 and TRBJ2-1, with 11 bases aligning to TRBD2. The CDR3 runs 17 residues. Germline V gene data show CDR1 as SGHRS and CDR2 as YFSETQ. In DNA, the CDR3 is TGCGCCAGCAGCACTCGGACTAGCGGGCTCTCCCACAATGAGCAGTTCTTC. This sequence encodes CASSTRTSGLSHNEQFF.

The chain has TRBV5-1 and TRBJ1-2, with D tentatively TRBD1 (6 bases). CDR3 length: 16 residues. The V end lost 0 bases, the J end lost 4 bases, and 16 bases lay between the germline ends. Germline-derived CDR1 and CDR2 are SGHRS and YFSETQ. The CDR3 DNA sequence: TGCGCCAGCAGCTTGGTCGGGGGGGCGCAGCTCTATGGCTACACCTTC. Protein: CASSLVGGAQLYGYTF.

The J gene is TRBJ2-3, the V gene TRBV5-4; D is possibly TRBD2 (6 bases). V was trimmed by 10 bases and J by 1 base, leaving 13 bases between them. The germline V gene encodes CDR1 SGHNT and CDR2 YYREEE (reference sequence). This CDR3 has 13 amino acids. For the CDR3, the DNA is TGTGCCGTAACGGGAGCGGGCACAGATACGCAGTATTTT. This codes for CAVTGAGTDTQYF.

The V gene is TRBV7-8, the J gene TRBJ2-2; weak D call: TRBD2 (6 bases). Per the germline V gene, CDR1 is SGHVS and CDR2 is FQNEAQ. Trimming removed 8 bases at V and 0 bases at J, with 13 bases between. The CDR3 covers 15 residues. CDR3 region: CASRAAGTNTGELFF. The CDR3 DNA reads as TGTGCCAGCCGCGCCGCGGGGACGAACACCGGGGAGCTGTTTTTT.

The chain is built from TRBV11-3 and TRBJ2-1; D perhaps matches TRBD2 (6 bases). Germline V lookup: CDR1 SGHNT, CDR2 YENEEA. V lost 5 bases to trimming and J lost 3 bases, with 8 bases between them. The CDR3 totals 13 residues. CDR3 sequence reads: CASSPTSYNEQFF. The CDR3 nucleotides read TGTGCCAGCAGCCCGACTAGCTACAATGAGCAGTTCTTC.

The chain combines TRBV11-3 with TRBJ2-1; possible D gene TRBD1, 6 bases. V shed 0 bases and J shed 4 bases, with 10 bases lying between them. The CDR3 is made up of 15 amino acids. CDR1 and CDR2 from the germline V gene are SGHNT and YENEEA. The CDR3, as DNA: TGTGCCAGCAGCTTAGAAGTGGGGGCATACAATGAGCAGTTCTTC. This codes for CASSLEVGAYNEQFF.

This clone was seen once. V is TRBV11-2 and J is TRBJ1-1; D ambiguous. This CDR3 has 12 amino acids. CDR1 and CDR2 (germline): SGHAT, FQNNGV. V lost 5 bases to trimming and J lost 4 bases, with 8 bases between them. The CDR3 here is CASSGEVTEAFF. The DNA of the CDR3 is TGTGCCAGCAGCGGGGAGGTCACTGAAGCTTTCTTT.

This clone was detected a few times. V usage is TRBV2 and J usage is TRBJ1-3; D is unclear. Trimming removed 4 bases at V and 0 bases at J, with 4 bases between. Germline values: CDR1 SNHLY, CDR2 FYNNEI. This CDR3 has 13 residues. The CDR3 here is CASSALSGNTIYF. The CDR3 DNA is TGTGCCAGCAGTGCCCTCTCTGGAAACACCATATATTTT. The variable domain in full, completed from reference TRBV2 and TRBJ1-3, reads EPEVTQTPSHQVTQMGQEVILRCVPISNHLYFYWYRQILGQKVEFLVSFYNNEISEKSEIFDDQFSVERPDGSNFTLKIRSTKLEDSAMYFCASSALSGNTIYFGEGSWLTVV.

This chain uses TRBV5-5 with TRBJ2-7, with TRBD1 matching over 7 bases. The CDR3 covers 14 residues. V was clipped by 4 bases and J by 7 bases; unmatched bases: 11. Germline V lookup: CDR1 SGHKS, CDR2 YYEKEE (reference sequence). In nucleotides, the CDR3 is TGTGCCAGCAGCCGACAGGGAAGTCCATGGGAGCAGTACTTC. This gives the protein CASSRQGSPWEQYF.

This chain links TRBV30 with TRBJ2-1, with 12 bases aligning to TRBD2. The CDR3 is 14 residues long. The germline CDR1 and CDR2 sequences are GTSNPN and SVGIG (reference sequence). J gave up 5 bases and V 1 base, and 0 bases lay outside the gene matches. The chain's CDR3 is CAWSGLAGDNEQFF. The CDR3 DNA reads TGTGCCTGGAGTGGACTAGCGGGAGACAATGAGCAGTTCTTC.

The chain is built from TRBV5-6 and TRBJ2-1; no firm D call. Looked up from germline, CDR1 is SGHDT and CDR2 is YYEEEE. There are 15 residues in the CDR3. Trimming removed 4 bases at V and 6 bases at J, with 17 bases between. The CDR3 DNA follows: TGTGCCAGCAGCCCCGGCGGATCCACCCCCAATGAGCAGTTCTTC. Translation: CASSPGGSTPNEQFF.

The genes are TRBV6-5 and TRBJ2-5, with D perhaps TRBD2 (5 bases). This CDR3 is 13 amino acids long. Per germline, CDR1 MNHEY and CDR2 SVGAGI. Trimming took 2 bases from V and 5 from J, leaving 9 bases between them. In nucleotides, the CDR3 is TGTGCCAGCAGTTACGAGGGTCTGGAGACCCAGTACTTC. Amino acids: CASSYEGLETQYF.

The V call is TRBV7-9, the J call TRBJ1-1; unclear D gene. The CDR3 extends over 14 amino acids. Germline V gene data show CDR1 as SEHNR and CDR2 as FQNEAQ (reference sequence). V was cut by 0 bases and J by 6 bases, with 11 bases left in between. As DNA, the CDR3 is TGTGCCAGCAGCTTAGCGCTCGGGATTCCTGAAGCTTTCTTT. Translated, it gives CASSLALGIPEAFF.

With respect to this clone: It is likely a read error, because the conserved phenylalanine at the end of the CDR3 is missing. The chain joins TRBV5-1 to TRBJ2-3, with TRBD1 as a possible D gene (6 bases). Trimming removed 0 bases at V and 10 bases at J, with 15 bases between. CDR3 length equals 14 residues. Germline loops: CDR1 SGHRS, CDR2 YFSETQ. The CDR3 DNA sequence: TGCGCCAGCAGCTTGGGAGGGGGAAGTGGTCCGCAGTATCTT. It is translated as CASSLGGGSGPQYL.

There are a few counts of this clone. This sequence joins TRBV7-7 and TRBJ1-4; TRBD1 agrees at 11 bases. There are 13 residues in the CDR3. Germline-derived CDR1 and CDR2 are SSHAT and FNYEAQ (reference sequence). The CDR3 protein is CATPGQGDEKLFF. The CDR3 DNA reads TGTGCTACGCCGGGACAGGGGGATGAAAAACTGTTTTTT.

The rearrangement joins TRBV6-5 to TRBJ1-4, with TRBD1 as a possible D gene (6 bases). Germline assignment: CDR1 MNHEY and CDR2 SVGAGI. Trimming shortened V by 6 bases and J by 8 bases, and 16 bases separated the two germline ends. The CDR3 has 14 residues. The CDR3 region is CASSLNRAGEKLFF. The CDR3 region has the DNA TGTGCCAGCAGCTTGAACAGGGCAGGGGAAAAACTGTTTTTT.

V is TRBV7-9 and J is TRBJ2-3; TRBD2 is a possible D gene (5 bases). Germline values: CDR1 SEHNR, CDR2 FQNEAQ (reference sequence). V shed 5 bases and J shed 2 bases, with 17 bases lying between them. This CDR3 contains 16 residues. The CDR3 sequence is CASSPNLAGHTDTQYF. Here the CDR3 DNA reads TGTGCCAGCAGCCCAAATTTGGCGGGCCACACAGATACGCAGTATTTT.

The V call is TRBV6-6, the J call TRBJ1-2, with 8 nucleotides matching TRBD1. Germline lookup yields CDR1 MNHNY and CDR2 SVGAGI (reference sequence). V shed 5 bases, J shed 5 bases, and the junction held 4 bases outside the gene matches. The CDR3 has 13 residues. The CDR3 sequence is CASSRTGGYGYTF. CDR3 coding DNA: TGTGCCAGCAGTCGAACAGGGGGATATGGCTACACCTTC.

The rearrangement uses TRBV7-2 and TRBJ2-5; 9 bases are a match to TRBD1. The CDR3 length is 12 residues. Germline V gene sequence: CDR1 SGHTA, CDR2 FQGNSA. The trim removed 1 base at V and 11 bases at J, leaving 2 bases unmatched. CDR3 residues: CASSLGDRAQYF. Here the CDR3 DNA reads TGTGCCAGCAGCTTAGGGGACAGGGCACAGTACTTC.

The CDR3 loop is CASSHSGTSSYNEQFF. The DNA for the CDR3 is TGTGCCAGCAGCCACTCCGGGACTAGCTCCTACAATGAGCAGTTCTTC. The chain recombines TRBV14 with TRBJ2-1, with 8 bases lining up with TRBD2. Per germline, CDR1 SGHDN and CDR2 FVKESK. V gave up 3 bases and J gave up 0 bases; unmatched junction bases: 4. This CDR3 contains 16 residues.